The rows below give T cell receptor beta chains drawn from one sample of a study of T cells expressing NK-cell markers. TCRdb reprocessed the 5' RACE reads; each CDR3 protein has one entry and no DNA is given. Here the sample table reports 300,000 to 500,000 distinct CDR3 sequences. Material for sequencing was blood T cells: a sorted CD56 or NKG2C T cell subset, CD4+ or CD8+ T cells, or bulk PBMC T cells (not recorded which). The source of these receptors is a woman aged 50 to 60 in good health. The CDR3 runs from the conserved cysteine through the conserved F or W.

j_call v_call cdr3_aa
TRBJ1-5 TRBV6-5 CASSYVGQNQPQHF
TRBJ2-1 TRBV5-1 CASSTTALTGGEQFF
TRBJ2-1 TRBV7-2 CASSLAPRLGRGGDEQFF
TRBJ2-7 TRBV5-6 CASSGTGTSGRSEQYF
TRBJ2-2 TRBV29-1 CSAIPGGQGIFAGELFF
TRBJ2-7 TRBV4-1 CASSQVFRDYEQYF
TRBJ2-1 TRBV20-1 CSARALSRGLIYEQFF
TRBJ2-3 TRBV4-1 CASSQIVTSGGITDTQYF
TRBJ2-1 TRBV5-1 CASSLVEAGSWHEQFF
TRBJ2-5 TRBV4-1 CASPRNTGTHQETQYF
TRBJ1-2 TRBV5-5 CASSRGGAGYTF
TRBJ2-2 TRBV10-2 CASSESRWTGELFF
TRBJ2-3 TRBV7-9 CASSLTSATTDTQYF
TRBJ2-5 TRBV29-1 CSVANQLETQYF
TRBJ1-4 TRBV7-9 CASSPQGARGTTNEKLFF
TRBJ1-5 TRBV10-2 CASNILNQPQHF
TRBJ2-3 TRBV20-1 CSARETGGGTDTQYF
TRBJ1-1 TRBV18 CASSPNDRVWVFEAFF
TRBJ1-1 TRBV27 CASSLADRNTEAFF
TRBJ1-4 TRBV2 CASIGSQRLFF
TRBJ2-5 TRBV20-1 CSASDSGGSETQYF
TRBJ1-5 TRBV5-6 CASSLAGQGVNQPQHF
TRBJ2-1 TRBV27 CASSTISGRAYNEQFF
TRBJ2-2 TRBV24-1 CATSSSNTGELFF
TRBJ2-5 TRBV18 CASSPSERTSGYRRTQYF
TRBJ2-3 TRBV11-3 CASSSWREDTQYF
TRBJ1-5 TRBV6-2/TRBV6-3 CASSYGRGQGAPQHF
TRBJ2-5 TRBV6-6 CASSPTSGIGRGQETQYF
TRBJ2-7 TRBV15 CATSRARTQSYEQYF
TRBJ2-1 TRBV10-3 CAILNSGNEQFF
TRBJ2-1 TRBV19 CASTTLAGGGNEQFF
TRBJ1-2 TRBV19 CASIYNPMGGYGYTF
TRBJ2-5 TRBV6-5 CASSWVGETQYF
TRBJ2-1 TRBV20-1 CSARGDIPTEQFF
TRBJ2-7 TRBV12-3/TRBV12-4 CASSLVGQLYEQYF
TRBJ2-7 TRBV4-1 CASSQDRTASSYEQYF
TRBJ2-5 TRBV3-1 CASSRVATDCNF
TRBJ2-5 TRBV7-9 CASSLAVLLAGEETQYF
TRBJ2-5 TRBV24-1 CATSDSTSGRTKETQYF
TRBJ1-2 TRBV5-1 CASGSFASYGYTF
TRBJ2-7 TRBV5-1 CASSLVLAGGEQYF
TRBJ2-7 TRBV12-3/TRBV12-4 CASSPAGPRQYF
TRBJ2-3 TRBV7-8 CASSIPKGGWTDTQYF